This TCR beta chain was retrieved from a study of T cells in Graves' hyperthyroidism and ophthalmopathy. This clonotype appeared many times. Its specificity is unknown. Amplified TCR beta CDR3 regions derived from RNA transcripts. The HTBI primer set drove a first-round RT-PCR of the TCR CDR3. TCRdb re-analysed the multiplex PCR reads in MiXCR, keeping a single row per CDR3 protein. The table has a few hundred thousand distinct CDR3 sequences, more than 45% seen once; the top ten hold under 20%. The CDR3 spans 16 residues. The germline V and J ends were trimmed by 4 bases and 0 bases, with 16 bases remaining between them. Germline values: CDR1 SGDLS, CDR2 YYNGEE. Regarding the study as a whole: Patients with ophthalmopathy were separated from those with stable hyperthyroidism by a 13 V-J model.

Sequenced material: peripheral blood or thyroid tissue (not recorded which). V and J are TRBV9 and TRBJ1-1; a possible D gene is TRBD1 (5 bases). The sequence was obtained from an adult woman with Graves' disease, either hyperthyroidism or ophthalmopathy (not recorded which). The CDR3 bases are TGTGCCAGCAGCTCTACCGGGGCGGGGATGAACACTGAAGCTTTCTTT. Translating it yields CASSSTGAGMNTEAFF.